The 9 T cell receptor beta chains reported below all come from one sample, sequenced in a study of blood T cell repertoires in COVID-19. Assay used: immunoSEQ multiplex PCR; TCRdb lists only in-frame clones, some missing. The sample gives approximately 46,000 clones, 83% of which show up once; 10% to 15% is in the top ten. Sequenced sample: peripheral blood. These receptors were collected from a human donor in a cohort sampled during active COVID-19.

The genes are TRBV1 and TRBJ1-6; no DNA check was done on the table's D call, TRBD1. TRBV1 represents a pseudogene. The CDR3 runs to 16 residues. CDR3 sequence (DNA): TGCACCAGCAGCCAAGCCTCGGACAGGGAACGGTCACCCCTCCACTTT. Translation gives CTSSQASDRERSPLHF.

V usage is TRBV6-2 or TRBV6-3 and J usage is TRBJ2-7; 8 bases map to TRBD1. The germline V gene encodes CDR1 MNHEY and CDR2 SVGEGT. The CDR3 covers 15 residues. V gave up 5 bases and J gave up 3 bases; unmatched junction bases: 9. In DNA form, the CDR3 reads TGTGCCAGCAGTCGCCGGACAGGGTTCGGCTACGAGCAGTACTTC. Its protein is CASSRRTGFGYEQYF.

The V call is TRBV5-3, the J call TRBJ1-3; D is possibly TRBD1 (6 bases). TRBV5-3 is identified as an open reading frame with a role that is uncertain. CDR3 size: 18 residues. V gave up 3 bases and J gave up 0 bases, with 19 bases separating them. CDR3 DNA: TGTGCCAGAAGCTCGAGCGTCCAGGGGACCGACTCTGGAAACACCATATATTTT. It codes for CARSSSVQGTDSGNTIYF.

This clone was observed a few times. The chain employs TRBV14 and TRBJ2-3; 13 nucleotides match TRBD2. The CDR3 consists of 17 residues. With 6 bases clipped from V and 1 base from J, the junction kept 7 bases outside the gene matches. Germline V gene sequence: CDR1 SGHDN, CDR2 FVKESK. The CDR3 loop is CASSLGLAGARTDTQYF. The CDR3, as DNA: TGTGCCAGCAGTCTAGGACTAGCGGGGGCCCGCACAGATACGCAGTATTTT.

The chain is built from TRBV5-8 and TRBJ2-7; D gene unclear. Germline assignment: CDR1 SGHTS and CDR2 YDEGEE. The CDR3 extends over 12 amino acids. V lost 7 bases, J lost 0 bases, and 8 bases lay in between. CDR3 sequence: CASAKSSYEQYF. The CDR3 region has the DNA TGTGCCAGCGCGAAGAGCTCCTACGAGCAGTACTTC.

This clone was detected a few times. This specimen includes other DNA sequences encoding the same CDR3. Here the CDR3 DNA reads TGTGCCAGCTCAACGGGGGTGAACACTGAAGCTTTCTTT. The encoded protein is CASSTGVNTEAFF. The rearrangement uses TRBV18 and TRBJ1-1; a weak D match, TRBD1 (5 bases). Germline lookup yields CDR1 KGHSH and CDR2 LQKENI. The CDR3 loop spans 13 amino acids. The ends were cut back, 5 bases at V and 0 bases at J, with 7 bases in the middle.

The rearrangement joins TRBV18 to TRBJ1-4, with TRBD1 identical over 10 bases. Germline V gene lookup returns CDR1 KGHSH and CDR2 LQKENI. CDR3 length: 14 residues. V shed 3 bases, J shed 6 bases, and the junction held 1 base outside the gene matches. This chain's CDR3 is CASSPGQGYEKLFF. The CDR3 DNA reads TGTGCCAGCTCACCGGGACAGGGGTATGAAAAACTGTTTTTT.

The chain has TRBV5-6 and TRBJ1-6; 9 positions match TRBD1. The CDR3 covers 16 residues. Germline CDR1 SGHDT, CDR2 YYEEEE. V trimming: 4 bases; J trimming: 7 bases; junction bases outside the gene matches: 9. CDR3 coding DNA: TGTGCCAGCAGCCCTGGAGGGGACAGGGCCAATTCACCCCTCCACTTT. Translated, it gives CASSPGGDRANSPLHF.

The chain couples TRBV7-9 to TRBJ2-3; unclear D gene. In germline, CDR1 is SEHNR, CDR2 FQNEAQ (reference sequence). CDR3 size: 12 residues. Trimming cost V 1 base and J 9 bases, with 8 bases left between them. As DNA, the CDR3 is TGTGCCAGCAGCTTAGAGACTGGGACGCAGTATTTT. Encoded protein: CASSLETGTQYF.